The rows below give T cell receptor beta chains drawn from one sample of a study of cytomegalovirus exposure and HLA in healthy donors. The repertoire was sequenced with immunoSEQ multiplex PCR; TCRdb's copy has only in-frame clones and lacks some. Of more than 110,000 clones in the sample, over 60% are singletons; the top ten hold 1% to 1.5%. Sequencing used PBMCs. Receptors were obtained from a male donor in good health and CMV-seropositive. Both conserved end residues are part of each CDR3. D genes are given only for firm matches. Not all rows give a size; the values are once, few, many and, for expanded clones, a class.

TGTGCCAGAAGCGAGGGACAGGGGGAACTAGCGGGAGGGCCAGATGAGCAGTTCTTC	CARSEGQGELAGGPDEQFF	-	TRBD2	TRBV5-3	TRBJ2-1
TGTGCCAGCAGGGCAGGGGGCCCCTTCTACTACAATGAGCAGTTCTTC	CASRAGGPFYYNEQFF	-	TRBD1	TRBV11-2	TRBJ2-1
TGTGCCAGCAGCTTGGTTCGGGGATCGGACTCCTACAATGAGCAGTTCTTC	CASSLVRGSDSYNEQFF	-	-	TRBV5-4	TRBJ2-1
TGCAGCGTTGCCCCGGGGACAGGGGAAGATGGCTACACCTTC	CSVAPGTGEDGYTF	-	TRBD1	TRBV29-1	TRBJ1-2
TGTGCCAGCACTACGGACCAGGGGTCCCACGAGCAGTACTTC	CASTTDQGSHEQYF	once	-	TRBV2	TRBJ2-7
TGCGCCAGCAGCCAAGCACCGACAGGGCCCACTGAAGCCTTCTTT	CASSQAPTGPTEAFF	once	TRBD1	TRBV4-3	TRBJ1-1
TGTGCCAGCAGTTTCCTCGGGACTGCCCAAGAGACCCAGTACTTC	CASSFLGTAQETQYF	-	-	TRBV27	TRBJ2-5
TGTGCCAGCCGGCTAGGGGCCCCACCATCCAACTATGGCTACACCTTC	CASRLGAPPSNYGYTF	-	-	TRBV28	TRBJ1-2
TGTTCCAGCAGCTACAGGGGAGGGAACACTGAAGCTTTCTTT	CSSSYRGGNTEAFF	-	TRBD1	TRBV7-9	TRBJ1-1
TGTGCCAGCAGCTTTGGCAACGAGCAGTACTTC	CASSFGNEQYF	-	-	TRBV7-9	TRBJ2-7
TGCGCCAGCAGCTTGAGTACTAGCGGCCACTACGAGCAGTACTTC	CASSLSTSGHYEQYF	-	TRBD2	TRBV5-1	TRBJ2-7
TGCAGCGTTGTGGGCTTATCCGTAAATGGCTACACCTTC	CSVVGLSVNGYTF	-	-	TRBV29-1	TRBJ1-2
TGTGCCAGCAGTTACGGTCCGGACAACTCCTACGAGCAGTACTTC	CASSYGPDNSYEQYF	-	-	TRBV6-5	TRBJ2-7
TGCGCCAGCAGCTTGGTGGCCAGCTCCTACGAGCAGTACTTC	CASSLVASSYEQYF	-	-	TRBV5-1	TRBJ2-7
TGTGCCAGCAGTTTTCTAGACAATGAGCAGTTCTTC	CASSFLDNEQFF	-	-	TRBV28	TRBJ2-1
TGCGCCAGCAGCCTAGGACTAGCGGTGTACAATGAGCAGTTCTTC	CASSLGLAVYNEQFF	-	TRBD2	TRBV4-3	TRBJ2-1
TGTGCCAGCAGCGTACGCGGGATACCCCCCTACGAGCAGTACTTC	CASSVRGIPPYEQYF	-	-	TRBV7-9	TRBJ2-7
TGTGCCAGCAGCTTGGGTGGGACAGGGAACAATGAGCAGTTCTTC	CASSLGGTGNNEQFF	-	TRBD1	TRBV5-4	TRBJ2-1
TGTGCCAGCACCTTGGGGACAGCTCCTTACAATGAGCAGTTCTTC	CASTLGTAPYNEQFF	-	TRBD1	TRBV7-9	TRBJ2-1
TGTGCCAGCAGCTTAGGTCCTAGCGGGAGTAGCAGGGAGCTGTTTTTT	CASSLGPSGSSRELFF	-	TRBD2	TRBV7-8	TRBJ2-2
TGTGCCAGCTCAACCACAGGGGCAGGAAACACCATATATTTT	CASSTTGAGNTIYF	-	TRBD1	TRBV18	TRBJ1-3
TGTGCCAGCAGCTTGTCGCCAGGGTCTGGGGCCAACGTCCTGACTTTC	CASSLSPGSGANVLTF	-	-	TRBV5-4	TRBJ2-6
TGTGCCAGCAGCCCTACCCGGGGTAGCCAAGAGACCCAGTACTTC	CASSPTRGSQETQYF	-	-	TRBV28	TRBJ2-5
TGCGCCAGCAGCCAAGCTTCCGGGACTAACCTATACGAGCAGTACTTC	CASSQASGTNLYEQYF	few	TRBD2	TRBV4-3	TRBJ2-7
TGTGCCAGCAGCGTAATTCAAGGCGGACAAGAGACCCAGTACTTC	CASSVIQGGQETQYF	-	-	TRBV6-1	TRBJ2-5
TGTGCCAGCAGCCGGGGGACAGGGGCCTGGGACACCATATATTTT	CASSRGTGAWDTIYF	-	TRBD1	TRBV28	TRBJ1-3
TGTGCCAGCAGCGTGGGGCGGGGGAGCTCCTACGAGCAGTACTTC	CASSVGRGSSYEQYF	-	TRBD2	TRBV9	TRBJ2-7
TGTGCCAGTAGTATATCTCCGAATCAGCCCCAGCATTTT	CASSISPNQPQHF	-	-	TRBV19	TRBJ1-5
TGTGCCAGCAGGAGAATCGGGAGCGGGAACGAGCAGTACTTC	CASRRIGSGNEQYF	-	TRBD2	TRBV7-2	TRBJ2-7
TGTGCCAGCAGCCGCTCCAGGGGGCGGGAAAATTCACCCCTCCACTTT	CASSRSRGRENSPLHF	-	TRBD1	TRBV7-9	TRBJ1-6
TGTGCCAGCAGTTCCCCCCACGGACCGGGGAACTATGGCTACACCTTC	CASSSPHGPGNYGYTF	-	-	TRBV28	TRBJ1-2
TGTGCCAGCAGTAGGACAGGAGAGCCTAACTATGGCTACACCTTC	CASSRTGEPNYGYTF	-	TRBD1	TRBV6-5	TRBJ1-2
TGCGCCAGCAGCCAACCGACAGGGGGTTCCTACGAGCAGTACTTC	CASSQPTGGSYEQYF	-	TRBD1	TRBV4-1	TRBJ2-7
TGTGCCAGCACCTTAGAGGACAGAAATCAGCCCCAGCATTTT	CASTLEDRNQPQHF	-	-	TRBV6-6	TRBJ1-5
TGTGCCAGCAGTTTGAGGACAGGGGGCTCGGAGACCCAGTACTTC	CASSLRTGGSETQYF	-	TRBD1	TRBV11-3	TRBJ2-5
TGTGCCAGCAGTTCTCAACAGGGATACAATGAGCAGTTCTTC	CASSSQQGYNEQFF	-	-	TRBV28	TRBJ2-1
TGTGCCAGCAGCCCGAGCAGGGGGCAAGAGACCCAGTACTTC	CASSPSRGQETQYF	-	TRBD1	TRBV11-2	TRBJ2-5
TGTGCCAGCAGCGTAGCGGGTCGCTACAATGAGCAGTTCTTC	CASSVAGRYNEQFF	once	-	TRBV9	TRBJ2-1
TGTGCTAGTGGAAGGACAGACATGAACACTGAAGCTTTCTTT	CASGRTDMNTEAFF	-	-	TRBV12-5	TRBJ1-1
TGTGCCAGCAGCGCCGGGACTAGCGGGAGTTGGGGCGCCGGGGAGCTGTTTTTT	CASSAGTSGSWGAGELFF	-	TRBD2	TRBV5-4	TRBJ2-2